A single sample is the source of the 26 T cell receptor beta chains below, sequenced in a study of T-cell memory formation after mild COVID-19 (dated by TCRdb to the early 2020s). The library came from 5' RACE. These reads were obtained on an Illumina NovaSeq 6000. Clones were called with MiXCR by TCRdb after fastp trimmed the public reads at Q25, and only in-frame beta chains were retained. Entries that share a CDR3 protein sequence are merged under the most common genes and DNA. Within this sample are tens of thousands of distinct CDR3 sequences, with about 6.8% of them counted one time only. Of the sample, about 0.8% is held by the ten largest clones. Sequences were obtained from PBMCs or a T cell subset sorted from them (not recorded which). These receptors all come from an adult who had mild COVID-19 (a few samples of this study predate the infection). The sample titles of this study are shuffled in the database, so cell type and time point are left out.

This clonotype was observed at least ten times. This chain joins TRBV3-1 and TRBJ2-3, with D possibly being TRBD1 (5 bases). The CDR3 has 12 amino acids. Trimming cost V 4 bases and J 6 bases, with 8 bases left between them. Germline assignment: CDR1 LGHDT and CDR2 YNNKEL (reference sequence). The CDR3 region is CASSPGPDTQYF. Here the CDR3 DNA reads TGTGCCAGCAGCCCAGGGCCCGATACGCAGTATTTT.

This clonotype was detected many times. This chain joins TRBV4-2 and TRBJ1-1, with unresolved D. Germline V gene data show CDR1 as LGHNA and CDR2 as YNFKEQ. V was cut by 4 bases and J by 3 bases, with 12 bases left in between. This CDR3 region has 14 residues. The CDR3 spells CASSRGGGDTEAFF. The CDR3 region has the DNA TGTGCCAGCAGCCGCGGCGGTGGGGACACTGAAGCTTTCTTT.

This clonotype was counted a few times. The chain links TRBV6-6 to TRBJ1-2, with D hard to call. Trimming took off 2 bases at V and 7 bases at J, with 8 bases between the two ends. The CDR3 contains 12 residues. Germline V gene data show CDR1 as MNHNY and CDR2 as SVGAGI (reference sequence). The CDR3 is CASSYERGGYTF. In DNA form, the CDR3 reads TGTGCCAGCAGTTACGAGCGAGGTGGCTACACCTTC.

At least ten counts were recorded for this clonotype. This chain uses TRBV5-1 with TRBJ1-5; 8 bases fit TRBD1. Germline CDR1 is SGHRS and CDR2 is YFSETQ. This CDR3 has 13 residues. V lost 3 bases and J lost 4; bases outside the gene matches: 0. The CDR3 reads CASSWTGNQPQHF. In DNA form, the CDR3 reads TGCGCCAGCAGCTGGACAGGGAATCAGCCCCAGCATTTT.

This clonotype was observed many times. For the CDR3, the DNA is TGCGCCAGCAGCCAAGTCCCGGGGGGGGAAACCGGGGAGCTGTTTTTT. This gives the protein CASSQVPGGETGELFF. The V call is TRBV4-3, the J call TRBJ2-2; 8 bases line up with TRBD2. This CDR3 contains 16 residues. Germline loops: CDR1 LGHNA, CDR2 YSLEER. J was trimmed by 5 bases and V by 1 base; bases with no gene match: 6.

This clonotype has ten or more counts. The gene calls are TRBV7-9 and TRBJ2-1; 12 bases agree with TRBD2. V lost 3 bases and J lost 15; bases outside the gene matches: 15. The CDR3 covers 16 residues. Germline lookup yields CDR1 SEHNR and CDR2 FQNEAQ (reference sequence). CDR3 residues: CASSFPRASGRAVVFF. In DNA, the CDR3 is TGTGCCAGCAGCTTCCCCCGAGCTAGCGGGAGGGCGGTAGTGTTCTTC.

This chain connects TRBV19 to TRBJ1-2; D gene ambiguous. Trimming shortened V by 7 bases and J by 5 bases, and 17 bases separated the two germline ends. The V gene's germline CDR1 is LNHDA and CDR2 SQIVND (reference sequence). The CDR3 is 14 residues long. The CDR3 coding sequence is TGTGCCAGTACCTCCCTTGGCAGCGCTTATGGCTACACCTTC. It translates to CASTSLGSAYGYTF.

This clonotype was recorded at least ten times. The V and J genes are TRBV20-1 and TRBJ2-1; 10 nucleotides line up with TRBD2. With V trimmed by 2 bases and J by 0 bases, 4 bases remained unmatched. Per the germline V gene, CDR1 is DFQATT and CDR2 is SNEGSKA (reference sequence). The CDR3 contains 16 residues. This CDR3 is CSARHTSGISYNEQFF. CDR3 nucleotide sequence: TGCAGTGCTAGACATACTAGCGGGATCTCCTACAATGAGCAGTTCTTC.

The chain joins TRBV27 to TRBJ2-7; 8 bases are a match to TRBD2. J gave up 6 bases and V 5 bases, and 15 bases lay outside the gene matches. The CDR3 spans 16 residues. Per the germline V gene, CDR1 is MNHEY and CDR2 is SMNVEV (reference sequence). CDR3 amino acids: CASSQPGRGGSGEQYF. In nucleotides, the CDR3 is TGTGCCAGCAGTCAACCAGGTCGCGGGGGGTCCGGCGAGCAGTACTTC.

This chain links TRBV12-3 or TRBV12-4 with TRBJ2-1, with D perhaps TRBD2 (6 bases). The germline V and J ends were trimmed by 7 bases and 7 bases, with 14 bases remaining between them. The CDR3 totals 13 residues. The CDR3 DNA reads as TGTGCCAGCACCTCGGCGGGGAGGAATGAGCAGTTCTTC. It yields the protein CASTSAGRNEQFF.

This clonotype appeared a few times. The chain carries TRBV7-3 and TRBJ1-1; 7 bases agree with TRBD1. The germline CDR1 and CDR2 sequences are SGHTA and FQGTGA. The junction had 4 bases not matched to a gene; V was cut back by 4 bases and J by 5 bases. This CDR3 is built from 13 residues. CDR3 residues: CASSSSGGTEAFF. CDR3 DNA sequence: TGTGCCAGCAGCTCCTCAGGGGGGACTGAAGCTTTCTTT.

The V gene is TRBV18, the J gene TRBJ1-3; 7 bases align to TRBD1. The CDR3 runs 16 residues. Unmatched junction bases numbered 10, after V lost 6 bases and J lost 2 bases. CDR1 and CDR2 from the germline V gene are KGHSH and LQKENI. The CDR3 protein is CASSHDRVLPGNTIYF. CDR3 nucleotide sequence: TGTGCCAGCTCTCATGACAGGGTATTGCCTGGAAACACCATATATTTT.

This rearrangement joins TRBV2 to TRBJ1-2; D is perhaps TRBD1 (6 bases). Germline V gives CDR1 SNHLY, CDR2 FYNNEI. The CDR3 has 16 residues. V lost 6 bases and J lost 8, with 25 bases in between. The CDR3 nucleotides read TGTGCCAGCAGGCCCCATTTCTTAGCGGGGGCGCGAGGCTACACCTTC. Translating gives CASRPHFLAGARGYTF.

This clonotype occurred a few times. The chain uses TRBV20-1 and TRBJ1-1; a possible D gene is TRBD1 (5 bases). The V gene lost 5 bases and the J gene lost 4 bases, with 14 bases spanning the gap. Germline CDR1 reads DFQATT; CDR2 reads SNEGSKA (reference sequence). The CDR3 contains 13 residues. The CDR3 DNA is TGCAGTGCTGGAGGGGTGTCGGGCACTGAAGCTTTCTTT. Residues: CSAGGVSGTEAFF.

This clonotype showed up many times. The CDR3 region is CASTEVGNQPQHF. CDR3 bases: TGTGCCAGCACCGAGGTAGGGAATCAGCCCCAGCATTTT. The chain couples TRBV12-3 or TRBV12-4 to TRBJ1-5; D unresolved. The CDR3 has 13 amino acids. V lost 7 bases and J lost 4, with 11 bases in between.

This clonotype was seen ten or more times. This chain uses TRBV12-3 or TRBV12-4 with TRBJ2-1, with 8 nucleotides matching TRBD2. Trimming at V came to 3 bases and at J to 5 bases, leaving 3 bases not matched to a gene. The CDR3 sequence is 14 residues long. In DNA form, the CDR3 reads TGTGCCAGCAGTTTCAACGGGAGGGACAATGAGCAGTTCTTC. This encodes CASSFNGRDNEQFF.

The chain uses TRBV6-5 and TRBJ1-2; maybe TRBD1 (6 bases). Germline CDR1 MNHEY, CDR2 SVGAGI. The length of the CDR3 is 17 residues. V gave up 0 bases and J gave up 2 bases, with 16 bases separating them. The CDR3 DNA reads as TGTGCCAGCAGTTACTCGAGCACTAGGGGGATGAACTATGGCTACACCTTC. Protein sequence: CASSYSSTRGMNYGYTF.

The table lists this clonotype with many counts. CDR3 sequence (DNA): TGTGCCAGCAGCTCCTACGGGACAGACTATGGCTACACCTTC. It codes for CASSSYGTDYGYTF. The genes are TRBV5-5 and TRBJ1-2, with 7 bases lining up with TRBD1. The CDR3 runs to 14 residues. Germline V gives CDR1 SGHKS, CDR2 YYEKEE (reference sequence). The V gene end was trimmed by 3 bases and the J gene end by 3 bases; junction bases not matched to a gene: 5.

The genes are TRBV12-3 or TRBV12-4 and TRBJ1-1; perhaps TRBD1 as D (5 bases). This CDR3 is 12 amino acids long. Trimming took off 3 bases at V and 9 bases at J, with 11 bases between the two ends. The CDR3 reads CASSFSGAKAFF. In nucleotides, the CDR3 is TGTGCCAGCAGTTTCTCCGGGGCGAAAGCTTTCTTT.

This chain links TRBV3-1 with TRBJ2-7; no clear D. There are 13 residues in the CDR3. Per germline, CDR1 LGHDT and CDR2 YNNKEL (reference sequence). V was shortened by 4 bases and J by 2 bases, with 9 bases between the two germline ends. The CDR3 reads CASSLSITYEQYF. The CDR3 coding sequence is TGTGCCAGCAGCCTCTCGATCACCTACGAGCAGTACTTC.

This clonotype was observed at least ten times. The V gene is TRBV27, the J gene TRBJ2-7; TRBD1 matches at 8 bases. This CDR3 has 13 residues. Germline V CDR1 and CDR2: MNHEY, SMNVEV (reference sequence). V gave up 2 bases and J gave up 6 bases; unmatched junction bases: 3. CDR3 nucleotides: TGTGCCAGCAGTTTAGGACAGGGCACCGAGCAGTACTTC. Residues: CASSLGQGTEQYF.

There are many counts of this clonotype. The chain is built from TRBV12-3 or TRBV12-4 and TRBJ1-1, with a possible D match to TRBD1 (5 bases). With 3 bases removed from V and 4 bases from J, the gap between germline ends came to 9 bases. The CDR3 has 13 residues. The chain's CDR3 is CASSFQGATEAFF. CDR3 DNA sequence: TGTGCCAGCAGTTTTCAGGGTGCCACTGAAGCTTTCTTT.

At least ten counts were recorded for this clonotype. The chain couples TRBV12-3 or TRBV12-4 to TRBJ2-3; 12 bases align to TRBD2. Germline trimming cut 6 bases from V and 4 bases from J; bases unmatched to any gene: 8. This CDR3 contains 16 residues. The CDR3 is CASRSSSGRAPDTQYF. The CDR3, as DNA: TGTGCCAGCAGGTCATCTAGCGGGAGGGCCCCAGATACGCAGTATTTT.

This clonotype has a count of ten or more. V gene TRBV3-1 combines with J gene TRBJ1-1, with unresolved D. The V gene lost 1 base and the J gene lost 4 bases, with 10 bases spanning the gap. The CDR3 runs 14 residues. Germline V gene lookup returns CDR1 LGHDT and CDR2 YNNKEL (reference sequence). DNA for the CDR3: TGTGCCAGCAGCCAAGGAACAGAGGGCACTGAAGCTTTCTTT. Its translation: CASSQGTEGTEAFF.

The gene calls are TRBV18 and TRBJ1-1; possible D gene TRBD1, 6 bases. The germline V gene has CDR1 KGHSH and CDR2 LQKENI. The CDR3 length is 14 residues. Trimming pared 4 bases from V and 6 bases from J, leaving 15 bases between. Here the CDR3 reads CASSLQTGFAEAFF. Here the CDR3 DNA reads TGTGCCAGCTCACTTCAAACAGGGTTCGCTGAAGCTTTCTTT.

This clonotype was detected ten times or more. The V gene is TRBV20-1, the J gene TRBJ2-1; D is unresolved. Between the trimmed V and J ends, which lost 6 bases and 9 bases, there was a span of 15 bases. The CDR3 is 12 residues long. Looked up from germline, CDR1 is DFQATT and CDR2 is SNEGSKA (reference sequence). The CDR3 protein is CSAKAVSGEQFF. Written as DNA, the CDR3 is TGCAGTGCCAAGGCAGTTTCGGGTGAGCAGTTCTTC.